The clone carrying this TCR beta chain was observed a handful of times. Its antigen is as yet unknown. This CDR3 is 14 amino acids long. Germline loops: CDR1 MGHRA, CDR2 YSYEKL. Trimming cost V 1 base and J 6 bases; bases outside gene matches: 6. The data belong to a study of cytomegalovirus exposure and HLA in healthy donors. Study outcomes and limitations: Researchers counted about 150 TCR beta chains as cytomegalovirus-associated. 87-base-pair reads could not separate some V segments, including TRBV6-2 and TRBV6-3. There was a cluster of highly shared sequence variants that was likely a sequencing artifact. Reportedly, fewer N-insertions than the roughly 690-donor mean appeared in an Asian-associated ancestry cluster in a later analysis.

It was with 60 Vbeta and 13 Jbeta primers that the PCR ran. Sequenced by immunoSEQ multiplex PCR; TCRdb stores in-frame clones only, minus some. The top ten hold 3% to 4% of the sample, which has around 97,000 clones, roughly four fifths seen once. Sequenced input: PBMCs. This chain connects TRBV4-1 to TRBJ2-7; 7 bases are a match to TRBD2. The sequence was collected from a man in his forties or fifties in good health and CMV-seronegative. The CDR3 DNA sequence: TGCGCCAGCAGCCAAGTCGGGACTATGCGCGAGCAGTACTTC. Translating it yields CASSQVGTMREQYF.